This T cell receptor beta chain was retrieved from a study of graft-versus-host responses after intestinal transplantation. Assay used: immunoSEQ multiplex PCR; TCRdb lists only in-frame clones, some missing. This sample has over 90,000 clones, with approximately 94% found just once. Turning to this clone: Its target is unknown.

The CDR3 loop spans 14 amino acids. The junction had 7 bases not matched to a gene; V was cut back by 7 bases and J by 0 bases. From germline, CDR1 is GTSNPN and CDR2 SVGIG (reference sequence). Source: unstimulated CD8+ T cells sorted from spleen or lymph node cells, taken before intestinal transplant. The rearrangement uses TRBV30 and TRBJ2-5; TRBD2 matches at 8 bases. The origin of this receptor is a human donor who received an intestinal transplant. CDR3: CASSGGLYQETQYF. The CDR3 DNA reads TGTGCCTCCTCGGGGGGGTTGTACCAAGAGACCCAGTACTTC. The full variable domain, with the rest looked up from reference TRBV30 and TRBJ2-5, is SQTIHQWPATLVQPVGSPLSLECTVEGTSNPNLYWYRQAAGRGLQLLFYSVGIGQISSEVPQNLSASRPQDRQFILSSKKLLLSDSGFYLCASSGGLYQETQYFGPGTRLLVL.